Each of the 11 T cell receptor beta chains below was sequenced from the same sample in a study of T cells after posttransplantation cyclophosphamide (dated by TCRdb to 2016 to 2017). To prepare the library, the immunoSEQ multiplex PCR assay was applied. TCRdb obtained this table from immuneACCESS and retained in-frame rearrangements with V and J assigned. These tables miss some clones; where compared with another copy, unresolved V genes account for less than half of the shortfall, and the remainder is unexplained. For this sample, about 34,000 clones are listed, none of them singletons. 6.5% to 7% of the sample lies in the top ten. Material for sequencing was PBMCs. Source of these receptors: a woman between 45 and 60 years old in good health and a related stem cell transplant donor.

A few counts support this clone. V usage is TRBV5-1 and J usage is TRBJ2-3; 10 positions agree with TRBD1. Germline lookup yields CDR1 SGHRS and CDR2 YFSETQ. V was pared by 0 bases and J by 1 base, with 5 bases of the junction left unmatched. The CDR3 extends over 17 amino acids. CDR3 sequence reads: CASSLARQGAGTDTQYF. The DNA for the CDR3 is TGCGCCAGCAGCTTGGCAAGACAGGGGGCTGGCACAGATACGCAGTATTTT.

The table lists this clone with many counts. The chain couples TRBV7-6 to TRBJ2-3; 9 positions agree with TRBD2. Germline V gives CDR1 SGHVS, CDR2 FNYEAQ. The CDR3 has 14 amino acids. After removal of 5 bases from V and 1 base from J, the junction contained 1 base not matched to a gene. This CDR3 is CASSRLAGTDTQYF. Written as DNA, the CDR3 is TGTGCCAGCAGCAGACTAGCGGGCACAGATACGCAGTATTTT.

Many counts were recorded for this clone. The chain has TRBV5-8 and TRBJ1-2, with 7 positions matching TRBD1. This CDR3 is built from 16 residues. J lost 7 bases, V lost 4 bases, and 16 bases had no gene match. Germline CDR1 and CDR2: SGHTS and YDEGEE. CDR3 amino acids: CASSRRNRGGRGGYTF. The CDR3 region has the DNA TGTGCCAGCAGCAGGAGGAACAGGGGAGGAAGGGGTGGCTACACCTTC. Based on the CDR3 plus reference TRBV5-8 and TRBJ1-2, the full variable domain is EAGVTQSPTHLIKTRGQQATLRCSPISGHTSVYWYQQALGLGLQFLLWYDEGEERNRGNFPPRFSGRQFPNYSSELNVNALELEDSALYLCASSRRNRGGRGGYTFGSGTRLTVV.

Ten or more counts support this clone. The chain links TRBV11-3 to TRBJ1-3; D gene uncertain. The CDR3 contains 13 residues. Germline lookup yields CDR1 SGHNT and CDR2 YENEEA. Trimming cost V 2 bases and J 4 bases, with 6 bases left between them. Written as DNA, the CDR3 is TGTGCCAGCAGCTTACCAAGGGGAAACACCATATATTTT. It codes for CASSLPRGNTIYF.

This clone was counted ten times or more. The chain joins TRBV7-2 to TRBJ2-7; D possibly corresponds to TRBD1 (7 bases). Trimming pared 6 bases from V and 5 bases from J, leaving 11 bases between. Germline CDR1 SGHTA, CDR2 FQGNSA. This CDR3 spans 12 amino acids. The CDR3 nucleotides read TGTGCCAGCAGGCGGGACAGAGACGAGCAGTACTTC. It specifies CASRRDRDEQYF.

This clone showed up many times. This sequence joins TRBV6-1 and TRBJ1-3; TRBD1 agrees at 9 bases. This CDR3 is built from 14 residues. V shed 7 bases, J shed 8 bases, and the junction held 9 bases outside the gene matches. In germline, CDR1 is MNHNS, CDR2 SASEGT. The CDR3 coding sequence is TGTGCCAGCAAGAAGGGACAGGGACGGGACACCATATATTTT. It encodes CASKKGQGRDTIYF.

The CDR3 sequence: CASSLGGGRFVYDTQYF. The CDR3 bases are TGTGCCAGCAGCTTAGGGGGCGGGAGGTTCGTCTATGATACGCAGTATTTT. This chain joins TRBV13 and TRBJ2-3; 8 bases are a match to TRBD2. V was clipped by 0 bases and J by 6 bases; unmatched bases: 11. Per germline, CDR1 PRHDT and CDR2 FYEKMQ (reference sequence). The CDR3 extends over 17 amino acids.

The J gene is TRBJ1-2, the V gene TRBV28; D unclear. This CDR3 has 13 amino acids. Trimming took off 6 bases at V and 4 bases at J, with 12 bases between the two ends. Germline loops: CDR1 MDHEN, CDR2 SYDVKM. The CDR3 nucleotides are TGTGCCAGCAGCCCAACGCGGGGCTATGGCTACACCTTC. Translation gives CASSPTRGYGYTF.

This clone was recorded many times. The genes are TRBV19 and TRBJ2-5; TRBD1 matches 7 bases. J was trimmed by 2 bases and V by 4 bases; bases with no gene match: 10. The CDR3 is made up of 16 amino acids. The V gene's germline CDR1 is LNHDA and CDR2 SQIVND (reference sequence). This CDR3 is CASSTVPGQIQETQYF. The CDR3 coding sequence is TGTGCCAGTAGTACTGTACCGGGACAGATTCAAGAGACCCAGTACTTC.

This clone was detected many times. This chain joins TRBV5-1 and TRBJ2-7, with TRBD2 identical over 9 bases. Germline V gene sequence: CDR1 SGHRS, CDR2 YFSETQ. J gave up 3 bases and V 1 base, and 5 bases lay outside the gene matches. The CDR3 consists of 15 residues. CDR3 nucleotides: TGCGCCAGCAGCTTGTCTCTGACTAGCGGCTACGAGCAGTACTTC. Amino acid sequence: CASSLSLTSGYEQYF.

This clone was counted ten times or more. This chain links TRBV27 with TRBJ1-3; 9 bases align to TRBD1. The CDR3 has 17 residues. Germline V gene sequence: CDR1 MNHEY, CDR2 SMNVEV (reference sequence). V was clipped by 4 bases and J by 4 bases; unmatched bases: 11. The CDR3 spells CASSSSRDRDFGNTIYF. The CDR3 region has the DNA TGTGCCAGCAGTTCGTCCCGGGACAGGGACTTCGGAAACACCATATATTTT.